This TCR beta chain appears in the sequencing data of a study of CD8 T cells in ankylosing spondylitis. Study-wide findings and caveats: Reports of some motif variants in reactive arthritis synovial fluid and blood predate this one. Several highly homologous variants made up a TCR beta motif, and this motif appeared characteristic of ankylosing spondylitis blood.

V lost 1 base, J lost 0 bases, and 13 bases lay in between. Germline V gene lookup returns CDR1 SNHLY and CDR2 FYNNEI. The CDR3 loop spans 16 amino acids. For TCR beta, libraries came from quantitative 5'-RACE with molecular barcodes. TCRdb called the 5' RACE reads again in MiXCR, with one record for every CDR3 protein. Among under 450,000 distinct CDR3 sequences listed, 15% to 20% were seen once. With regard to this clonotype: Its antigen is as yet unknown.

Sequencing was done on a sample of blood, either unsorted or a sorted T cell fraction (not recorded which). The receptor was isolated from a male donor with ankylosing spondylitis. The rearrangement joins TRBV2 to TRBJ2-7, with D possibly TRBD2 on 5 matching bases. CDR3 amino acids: CASSEDQAVGSYEQYF. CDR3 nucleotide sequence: TGTGCCAGCAGTGAAGATCAAGCGGTGGGCTCCTACGAGCAGTACTTC.